This TCR beta chain is drawn from a study of technical replicates of blood from a few donors. Only in-frame clones appear in the TCRdb table, and some are missing; sequencing was by immunoSEQ multiplex PCR. The sample holds tens of thousands of clones, about 95% seen once. The germline gives CDR1 LNHDA, CDR2 SQIVND (reference sequence). V shed 6 bases and J 14 bases; nucleotides not matched to a gene: 27. The CDR3 is 18 residues long. The TCR comes from a human donor in good health. Some clones in this sample may be carry-over from other donors' samples. The chain joins TRBV19 to TRBJ1-4, with TRBD1 matching over 7 bases. The sample was PBMCs. Written as DNA, the CDR3 is TGTGCCAGTAGAGGAGGGCTCCAGGGGGATCACCTTTCTTTGAACCTGTTTTTT. Its translation is CASRGGLQGDHLSLNLFF.